This T cell receptor (beta chain) was documented in a study of shared clonotypes between healthy human individuals. Study observations and caveats: Naive subsets tended to show greater estimated richness than memory subsets.

The authors divided CD4+ cells into CD45RA+ naive and CD45RA-negative memory subsets. Libraries were prepared by immunoSEQ multiplex PCR; TCRdb keeps only in-frame clonotypes and omits some of them. In the table there are approximately 500,000 clones, 90% to 96% of which are singletons. A word on this clone: As yet, its antigen is unknown.

V lost 5 bases to trimming and J lost 2 bases; unmatched junction nucleotides: 6. The CDR3 totals 15 residues. Germline V gene sequence: CDR1 SGHAT, CDR2 FQDESV (reference sequence). Specimen: naive CD4+ T cells sorted from blood. This sample's subset: CD45RA+ positively selected. This chain joins TRBV11-1 and TRBJ2-7; 10 nucleotides align to TRBD2. This receptor was identified in a woman in her thirties in good health. The DNA of the CDR3 is TGTGCCAGCAGCGACGGGACTAGCGAGACCTACGAGCAGTACTTC. It specifies CASSDGTSETYEQYF. The full variable domain, its missing parts supplied by reference TRBV11-1 and TRBJ2-7, is EAEVAQSPRYKITEKSQAVAFWCDPISGHATLYWYRQILGQGPELLVQFQDESVVDDSQLPKDRFSAERLKGVDSTLKIQPAELGDSAMYLCASSDGTSETYEQYFGPGTRLTVT.